A selection of T cell receptor beta chains follows, all from one sample in a study of CD8 T cells in ankylosing spondylitis. One entry per CDR3 protein results from TCRdb running MiXCR on the 5' RACE reads. The sample lists some 400,000 distinct CDR3 sequences; 20% to 25% were seen once. Sequenced: blood, either unsorted or a sorted T cell fraction (not recorded which). All receptors come from a male donor with ankylosing spondylitis. CDR3s include the opening cysteine and the closing phenylalanine or tryptophan. The D gene is left open where the match is weak. A clone size is listed for some rows: how often the clone was seen (once, few, many), or a class if it is expanded.

>TRBV7-3|15|TRBJ2-3|TRBD2|few
TGTGCCAGCAGCTTATCCGGGACTAGCGGAGATACGCAGTATTTT
CASSLSGTSGDTQYF
>TRBV5-1|15|TRBJ2-3|NA|NA
TGCGCCAGCAGCTTGGATCCCTCTAGCACAGATACGCAGTATTTT
CASSLDPSSTDTQYF
>TRBV29-1|13|TRBJ2-7|TRBD1|many
TGCAGCGTTGAATCACAGGGGGTCTACGAGCAGTACTTC
CSVESQGVYEQYF
>TRBV29-1|15|TRBJ1-2|NA|many
TGCAGCGTTGAGGTTGGCTTCCAGGGAAGAGGTGGCTACACCTTC
CSVEVGFQGRGGYTF
>TRBV5-6|16|TRBJ2-7|NA|once
TGTGCCAGCAGTCCGGGCTGGCCGAGAAGCTCCTACGAGCAGTACTTC
CASSPGWPRSSYEQYF
>TRBV12-3/TRBV12-4|15|TRBJ1-4|NA|few
TGTGCCAGCAGTTTAATAGGACAGCCGGGTGAAAAACTGTTTTTT
CASSLIGQPGEKLFF
>TRBV5-6|15|TRBJ2-1|NA|NA
TGTGCCAGCAGCTTGCGTATGAGCTCCTACAATGAGCAGTTCTTC
CASSLRMSSYNEQFF
>TRBV18|15|TRBJ2-7|TRBD1|few
TGTGCCAGCTCAATCACAGGGGGCTATACCTACGAGCAGTACTTC
CASSITGGYTYEQYF
>TRBV5-1|16|TRBJ2-3|TRBD2|NA
TGCGCCAGCAGCCCCCGGACTAGCGGGACAGGGGATACGCAGTATTTT
CASSPRTSGTGDTQYF
>TRBV29-1|12|TRBJ1-1|NA|few
TGCAGCGTTGAACTGGGTTGGACTGAAGCTTTCTTT
CSVELGWTEAFF
>TRBV28|14|TRBJ1-6|NA|NA
TGTGCCAGCAGTGGAACGGTTGATAATTCACCCCTCCACTTT
CASSGTVDNSPLHF
>TRBV20-1|13|TRBJ2-7|TRBD1|NA
TGCAGTGCCGAGGACAGGGGTGGCAGCGAGCAGTACTTC
CSAEDRGGSEQYF
>TRBV2|15|TRBJ1-5|TRBD1|few
TGTGCCAGCACCTGGGACAGGGCAAGCAATCAGCCCCAGCATTTT
CASTWDRASNQPQHF
>TRBV24-1|13|TRBJ1-1|TRBD1|few
TGTGCCACCAGTGATTTATGGACAGGCAAAGCTTTCTTT
CATSDLWTGKAFF
>TRBV12-3/TRBV12-4|16|TRBJ2-1|TRBD2|NA
TGTGCCAGCAGTCCTAGACTAGCGGGACTTCGAAATGAGCAGTTCTTC
CASSPRLAGLRNEQFF
>TRBV21-1|10|TRBJ2-7|NA|few
TGTGCCGGCGGGTTCTTCGAGCAGTACTTC
CAGGFFEQYF
>TRBV12-3/TRBV12-4|14|TRBJ1-2|TRBD1|many
TGTGCCAGCAGTTTTAGGACAGGCGGACGTGGCTACACCTTC
CASSFRTGGRGYTF
>TRBV23-1|14|TRBJ2-7|NA|NA
TGCGCCAGCAGTCAAACGATGACCGATAACGAGCAGTACTTC
CASSQTMTDNEQYF
>TRBV4-1|14|TRBJ2-1|NA|few
TGCGCCAGCAGCCAAGTGAACTCCTACAATGAGCAGTTCTTC
CASSQVNSYNEQFF
>TRBV18|12|TRBJ2-1|NA|few
TGTGCCAGCTCACCACTTGGGACTGAGCAGTTCTTC
CASSPLGTEQFF
>TRBV4-2|16|TRBJ2-5|NA|NA
TGTGCCAGCAGCCAAGAGAGACGACGGCCGCAAGAGACCCAGTACTTC
CASSQERRRPQETQYF
>TRBV15|16|TRBJ1-2|NA|NA
TGTGCCACCAGCAGAGGTGTAGACCGAGCTAACTATGGCTACACCTTC
CATSRGVDRANYGYTF